These 11 T cell receptor beta chains were all obtained from the same sample, sequenced in a study of T cells in Graves' hyperthyroidism and ophthalmopathy. What was amplified from RNA transcripts were TCR beta CDR3 regions. TCR CDR3 regions were first amplified by RT-PCR with HTBI primers. TCRdb redid the calling of the multiplex PCR reads with MiXCR, one entry per CDR3 protein. The data show around 540,000 distinct CDR3 sequences, about 16% seen once. What was sequenced was blood. The source of these receptors is a woman in her 30s with Graves' ophthalmopathy.

This clonotype was counted only a few times. The chain joins TRBV7-2 to TRBJ1-4, with D uncertain. This CDR3 comprises 15 residues. The ends were cut back, 3 bases at V and 5 bases at J, with 13 bases in the middle. The germline gives CDR1 SGHTA, CDR2 FQGNSA. This chain's CDR3 is CASSFELAQNEKLFF. In nucleotides, the CDR3 is TGTGCCAGCAGCTTTGAGTTAGCTCAAAATGAAAAACTGTTTTTT.

The chain uses TRBV30 and TRBJ2-1, with TRBD1 as a possible D gene (5 bases). Per germline, CDR1 GTSNPN and CDR2 SVGIG (reference sequence). Trimming removed 5 bases from V and 6 bases from J, with 8 bases in between. CDR3 length: 11 residues. The CDR3 DNA reads TGTGCCTGGTCAAGGGGCAATGAGCAGTTCTTC. Translated: CAWSRGNEQFF.

The chain's CDR3 is CASSWGGRHTGELFF. CDR3 bases: TGCGCCAGCAGCTGGGGCGGGAGACACACCGGGGAGCTGTTTTTT. The chain is built from TRBV5-1 and TRBJ2-2, with TRBD2 identical over 7 bases. The CDR3 sequence is 15 residues long. V shed 3 bases and J 3 bases; nucleotides not matched to a gene: 5. The germline gives CDR1 SGHRS, CDR2 YFSETQ.

This chain links TRBV13 with TRBJ2-7, with D possibly TRBD2 on 6 matching bases. Per the germline V gene, CDR1 is PRHDT and CDR2 is FYEKMQ (reference sequence). The V end lost 4 bases, the J end lost 3 bases, and 13 bases lay between the germline ends. The CDR3 covers 14 residues. CDR3 bases: TGTGCCAGCAGCTCCACAGGACTACACTACGAGCAGTACTTC. Translating it yields CASSSTGLHYEQYF.

In its sample, this clonotype was seen many times. The rearrangement links TRBV20-1 to TRBJ2-7; 10 nucleotides align to TRBD2. The CDR3 runs to 15 residues. Germline V gene data show CDR1 as DFQATT and CDR2 as SNEGSKA (reference sequence). The J segment lost 4 bases and the V segment lost 3 bases, leaving 9 bases of the junction unmatched. CDR3 sequence: CSASPSAGGGYEQYF. Written as DNA, the CDR3 is TGCAGTGCTAGCCCATCAGCGGGAGGGGGGTACGAGCAGTACTTC.

On this clonotype: This may arise from a read error, as a much more abundant clone is one base away. This sequence joins TRBV20-1 and TRBJ2-1, with D perhaps matching TRBD2 (7 bases). CDR3 size: 16 residues. The ends were cut back, 4 bases at V and 6 bases at J, with 22 bases in the middle. Per the germline V gene, CDR1 is DFQATT and CDR2 is SNEGSKA (reference sequence). The CDR3 loop reads CSATKGGGRAANEQFF. DNA for the CDR3: TGCAGTGCTACCAAAGGGGGTGGGAGGGCCGCCAATGAGCAGTTCTTC.

The chain uses TRBV10-2 and TRBJ2-7; the match to TRBD2 covers 7 bases. After removal of 7 bases from V and 5 bases from J, the junction contained 11 bases not matched to a gene. Germline loops: CDR1 WSHSY, CDR2 SAAADI. This CDR3 is built from 14 residues. The CDR3 nucleotides read TGCGCCAGCAACCTCGGGGGGAGGGCCCACGAGCAGTACTTC. Translating it yields CASNLGGRAHEQYF.

The sample holds a few counts of this clonotype. This rearrangement joins TRBV30 to TRBJ1-5; D perhaps matches TRBD1 (6 bases). This CDR3 spans 13 amino acids. V gave up 2 bases and J gave up 6 bases, with 11 bases separating them. From germline, CDR1 is GTSNPN and CDR2 SVGIG (reference sequence). CDR3 nucleotides: TGTGCCTGGAGTAATGCGGGGGCTCAGCCCCAGCATTTT. It is translated as CAWSNAGAQPQHF.

With regard to this clonotype: Possible read error: a much larger clone is one base away. DNA for the CDR3: TGTGCCAGCACCATTTCCTTGTTCGGTGCTGGCGCGAATGGGCACGATGAGCAGTTCTTC. This translates into CASTISLFGAGANGHDEQFF. The chain has TRBV12-3 or TRBV12-4 and TRBJ2-1; D uncertain. This CDR3 is 20 amino acids long. With 7 bases removed from V and 8 bases from J, the gap between germline ends came to 36 bases.

This clonotype was seen a few times. V gene TRBV18 combines with J gene TRBJ2-3; 7 nucleotides agree with TRBD1. Trimming cost V 3 bases and J 2 bases; bases outside gene matches: 5. This CDR3 comprises 15 residues. Germline CDR1 is KGHSH and CDR2 is LQKENI. CDR3 region: CASSPTGQITDTQYF. Here the CDR3 DNA reads TGTGCCAGCTCACCTACGGGACAGATCACAGATACGCAGTATTTT.

Note on this clonotype: A much larger clonotype is one base distant, so this may be a read error. V and J are TRBV12-3 or TRBV12-4 and TRBJ1-1, with no clear D. The CDR3 loop spans 13 amino acids. V was shortened by 1 base and J by 12 bases, with 15 bases between the two germline ends. The CDR3 reads CASSLVWGDETFF. The CDR3 region has the DNA TGTGCCAGCAGTTTAGTCTGGGGTGACGAAACTTTCTTT.